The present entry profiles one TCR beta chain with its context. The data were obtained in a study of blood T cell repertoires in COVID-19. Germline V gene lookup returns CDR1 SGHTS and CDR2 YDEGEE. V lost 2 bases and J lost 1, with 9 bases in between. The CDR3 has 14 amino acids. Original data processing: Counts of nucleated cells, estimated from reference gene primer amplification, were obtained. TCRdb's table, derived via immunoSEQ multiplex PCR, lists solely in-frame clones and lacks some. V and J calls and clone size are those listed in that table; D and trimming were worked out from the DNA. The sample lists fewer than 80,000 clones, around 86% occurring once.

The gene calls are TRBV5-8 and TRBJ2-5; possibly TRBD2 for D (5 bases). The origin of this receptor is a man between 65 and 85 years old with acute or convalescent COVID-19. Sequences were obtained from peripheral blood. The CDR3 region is CASSFTRGQETQYF. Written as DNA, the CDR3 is TGTGCCAGCAGCTTTACCCGGGGCCAAGAGACCCAGTACTTC.